Listed below are T cell receptor beta chains from one sample, sequenced in a study of cytomegalovirus exposure and HLA in healthy donors. Here immunoSEQ multiplex PCR was the method, and the copy in TCRdb shows in-frame clones only, minus some. Found here are 140,000 or so clones, about three quarters of them singletons; the top ten hold 1.7%. The sequenced sample was PBMCs. The source of these receptors is a woman aged 25 to 39 in good health and CMV-seronegative. Each CDR3 is given with its conserved first and last residue. The D gene is left open where the match is weak. Rows give clone size only sometimes, using once, few, many, or a class for an expanded clone.

j_call d_call v_call clone_size cdr3_length cdr3_nt cdr3_aa
TRBJ2-5 TRBD2 TRBV7-8 NA 17 TGTGCCAGCAGCTTGGGACTAGCGGGGGGGCCCTGGGAGACCCAGTACTTC CASSLGLAGGPWETQYF
TRBJ2-6 TRBD1 TRBV15 NA 19 TGTGCCACCAGCAGAGATCTTACAGGGGGCGGCTCTGGGGCCAACGTCCTGACTTTC CATSRDLTGGGSGANVLTF
TRBJ1-1 NA TRBV14 few 15 TGTGCCAGCAGCCAGGCGGCTGGAGGGAACACTGAAGCTTTCTTT CASSQAAGGNTEAFF
TRBJ2-2 NA TRBV19 NA 16 TGTGCCAGTAGTATTTTAGGGAGAGCGAACACCGGGGAGCTGTTTTTT CASSILGRANTGELFF
TRBJ2-3 NA TRBV27 NA 15 TGTGCCAGCAGTTATTTGGGCGGGGGCACAGATACGCAGTATTTT CASSYLGGGTDTQYF
TRBJ1-6 TRBD1 TRBV7-9 once 19 TGTGCCAGCAGCTATAACGCTGACAGGGGTGGATCCTATAATTCACCCCTCCACTTT CASSYNADRGGSYNSPLHF
TRBJ2-1 NA TRBV9 NA 12 TGTGCCAGCAGCGTTTACAACAATGAGCAGTTCTTC CASSVYNNEQFF
TRBJ2-1 TRBD2 TRBV5-1 few 14 TGCGCCAGCAGCGCGGGGGTTAGTAGAAATGAGCAGTTCTTC CASSAGVSRNEQFF
TRBJ2-2 NA TRBV5-1 once 13 TGCGCCAGCAGCTACCTCGAGACCGGGGAGCTGTTTTTT CASSYLETGELFF
TRBJ2-7 NA TRBV7-2 NA 14 TGTGCCAGCAGCTTTGGCAGGAACTCCTACGAGCAGTACTTC CASSFGRNSYEQYF
TRBJ1-1 NA TRBV6-1 NA 13 TGTGCCAGCAGTGGGCAGATGAACACTGAAGCTTTCTTT CASSGQMNTEAFF
TRBJ1-6 NA TRBV21-1 NA 19 TGTGCCAGCAGCAAATTGGTGAGACAGGGCCATCATTTCGGGTCACCCCTCCACTTT CASSKLVRQGHHFGSPLHF
TRBJ1-2 NA TRBV6-5 NA 16 TGTGCCAGCAGTTACCACGCGACAGGTGCGAACTATGGCTACACCTTC CASSYHATGANYGYTF
TRBJ1-4 NA TRBV20-1 NA 11 TGCAGTTTGGCAGGAGGCGAAAAACTGTTTTTT CSLAGGEKLFF
TRBJ2-7 NA TRBV25-1 NA 11 TGTGCCAGCAGTGCGGGCGGGAAGCAGTACTTC CASSAGGKQYF
TRBJ2-2 NA TRBV11-2 NA 13 TGTGCCAGCAGCTTTGGGGGGACAGCGAACCAGTTTTTT CASSFGGTANQFF
TRBJ1-2 TRBD1 TRBV30 NA 12 TGTGCACAGACAGGGGGCGGATATGGCTACACCTTC CAQTGGGYGYTF
TRBJ1-1 NA TRBV6-6 NA 15 TGTGCCAGCAGTTACTCTAATCGCTCGGTCCCTGAAGCTTTCTTT CASSYSNRSVPEAFF
TRBJ1-6 NA TRBV27 few 14 TGTGCCAGCAGTTTTAGGGGGAGTAATTCACCCCTCCACTTT CASSFRGSNSPLHF
TRBJ2-7 NA TRBV5-6 NA 13 TGTGCCAGCAGCTTGGACAACCACTACGAGCAGTACTTC CASSLDNHYEQYF
TRBJ1-3 NA TRBV5-1 NA 15 TGCGCCAGCAGCAACCAGGTGAACTCTGGAAACACCATATATTTT CASSNQVNSGNTIYF
TRBJ2-7 NA TRBV4-3 NA 18 TGCGCCAGCAGCCAATATTCCAGGGGCTATGAGCCCTCCTACGAGCAGTACTTC CASSQYSRGYEPSYEQYF
TRBJ1-1 TRBD1 TRBV7-3 once 17 TGTGCCAGCAGCCCCCATCGAACCGGGACAGGGCTCACCGAAGCTTTCTTT CASSPHRTGTGLTEAFF
TRBJ1-1 TRBD1 TRBV5-6 NA 14 TGTGCCAGCAGCCCGTTGACAGGGAGATCTGAAGCTTTCTTT CASSPLTGRSEAFF
TRBJ1-1 TRBD1 TRBV27 NA 15 TGTGCCAGCAGTTTCCACAGGGGGTTGTACACTGAAGCTTTCTTT CASSFHRGLYTEAFF
TRBJ1-6 NA TRBV11-2 few 18 TGTGCCAGCAGCTTAGTTTACAGGGCGAGCTCCTATAATTCACCCCTCCACTTT CASSLVYRASSYNSPLHF
TRBJ2-7 TRBD2 TRBV19 NA 15 TGTGCCAGTAGTGAACGGGGGGGAAACTCCTACGAGCAGTACTTC CASSERGGNSYEQYF
TRBJ1-1 NA TRBV19 NA 11 TGTGCCAGTAGTCGGTGGACTGAAGCTTTCTTT CASSRWTEAFF
TRBJ2-3 TRBD1 TRBV5-5 NA 14 TGTGCCAGCAGCCCGGGGGACAGGAGAGATACGCAGTATTTT CASSPGDRRDTQYF
TRBJ2-5 NA TRBV5-6 NA 16 TGTGCCAGCAGCACTGCGCTAACAGGGCACTGGGAGACCCAGTACTTC CASSTALTGHWETQYF
TRBJ1-5 NA TRBV18 NA 14 TGTGCCAGCTCACAACAGGGTAGCAATCAGCCCCAGCATTTT CASSQQGSNQPQHF
TRBJ2-5 TRBD2 TRBV7-9 NA 15 TGTGCCAGCAGCTCCGGACTAGCGGGGTTTCAGACCCAGTACTTC CASSSGLAGFQTQYF
TRBJ2-1 TRBD2 TRBV5-4 few 16 TGTGCCAGCAGCTCCCCGAAGGGACTAGACTACAATGAGCAGTTCTTC CASSSPKGLDYNEQFF
TRBJ1-5 NA TRBV4-3 NA 15 TGCGCCAGCAGCCAAGAGGACAGCCCAATCAGGCCCCAGCATTTT CASSQEDSPIRPQHF
TRBJ1-2 NA TRBV25-1 NA 15 TGTGCCAGCAGTGAATACATGGGGCCTGGGTATGGCTACACCTTC CASSEYMGPGYGYTF
TRBJ1-3 NA TRBV6-1 NA 15 TGTGCCAGCAGTGGCCGCGTTTCGGGTGGAAACACCATATATTTT CASSGRVSGGNTIYF
TRBJ1-5 TRBD1 TRBV6-5 NA 15 TGTGCCAGCAGTTACTCGACAGGGGCGGATCAGCCCCAGCATTTT CASSYSTGADQPQHF
TRBJ2-1 NA TRBV5-1 few 15 TGCGCCAGCAGCCTAGAACTAGCCGGACCCAATGAGCAGTTCTTC CASSLELAGPNEQFF
TRBJ2-5 TRBD2 TRBV5-4 few 17 TGTGCCAGCAGCTCCGGACTAGCGGGGGGATATCAAGAGACCCAGTACTTC CASSSGLAGGYQETQYF
TRBJ2-3 NA TRBV15 NA 12 TGTGCCACCAGTCATAGCACAGATACGCAGTATTTT CATSHSTDTQYF
TRBJ2-3 TRBD2 TRBV29-1 NA 13 TGCAGCGCCTATAGCGGGGGACCCGATACGCAGTATTTT CSAYSGGPDTQYF
TRBJ1-2 TRBD1 TRBV4-1 NA 15 TGCGCCAGCAGCCAACCAAAGACAGGGGACTATGGCTACACCTTC CASSQPKTGDYGYTF
TRBJ1-2 NA TRBV18 NA 13 TGTGCCAGCTCACAGGAGGGTGGCTATGGCTACACCTTC CASSQEGGYGYTF
TRBJ1-2 NA TRBV4-2 NA 15 TGTGCCAGCAGCCAAGATACCAGGGGTGGTGATGGCTACACCTTC CASSQDTRGGDGYTF
TRBJ1-5 NA TRBV7-2 NA 17 TGTGCCAGCAGCTTAGCCGTCCTCGACAGCAGCAATCAGCCCCAGCATTTT CASSLAVLDSSNQPQHF
TRBJ1-4 TRBD1 TRBV5-1 once 16 TGCGCCAGCAGCACCTGGACAGGGGGAGATAATGAAAAACTGTTTTTT CASSTWTGGDNEKLFF
TRBJ1-1 NA TRBV27 NA 14 TGTGCCAGCAGTTTTGCAGGGAAGGGCACTGAAGCTTTCTTT CASSFAGKGTEAFF
TRBJ1-1 TRBD1 TRBV10-3 once 13 TGTGCCATCAGAGGGACAGGGTACACTGAAGCTTTCTTT CAIRGTGYTEAFF
TRBJ2-7 NA TRBV2 NA 14 TGTGCCAGCAGTGAAGGAGGGGGGGCCTACGAGCAGTACTTC CASSEGGGAYEQYF
TRBJ1-6 NA TRBV19 NA 13 TGTGCCAGTAAGACCCGGGAGGATTCACCCCTCCACTTT CASKTREDSPLHF
TRBJ2-1 TRBD1 TRBV7-2 NA 17 TGTGCCAGCAGCTTAAGGGCAGGGGGTATCTCCTACAATGAGCAGTTCTTC CASSLRAGGISYNEQFF